This TCR beta chain was sequenced during a study of cytomegalovirus exposure and HLA in healthy donors. Across the study: When 300 to 400 donors were genotyped, more than 70% of them were found to fall in the Caucasian-associated ancestry cluster. Notes on the study in general: Presence/absence analyses assumed roughly uniform sequencing depth across donors. In an earlier analysis, about 87% or about 30%: the productive usage of most TCR beta V segments. Some 150 TCR beta chains were listed as cytomegalovirus-associated.

About this clone: Its antigen is undetermined.

Both 60 Vbeta primers and 13 Jbeta primers went into the PCR. Libraries were prepared by immunoSEQ multiplex PCR; TCRdb keeps only in-frame clonotypes and omits some of them. Of around 120,000 clones detected, roughly 78% appear once; the ten largest clones hold around 3%. Sequencing used PBMCs. The sequence was obtained from a woman aged 25 to 39 in good health and CMV-seropositive.

The CDR3 is CASSYSVSGSGNTIYF. CDR3 nucleotides: TGTGCCAGCAGTTACTCCGTGAGTGGCTCTGGAAACACCATATATTTT. V and J are TRBV6-5 and TRBJ1-3; D gene ambiguous. Germline lookup yields CDR1 MNHEY and CDR2 SVGAGI. CDR3 length: 16 amino acids. V was cut by 0 bases and J by 0 bases, with 9 bases left in between.